The present T cell receptor (beta chain) was sequenced within a study of blood T cell repertoires in COVID-19 (dated by TCRdb to the early 2020s). In terms of the full investigation: Samples covering the acute and convalescent phases of COVID-19 were provided by collaborators in the United States, Italy and Spain. A freely available public database, intended as a resource for researchers studying the immune response to SARS-CoV-2, is where the repertoires were released. Samples were obtained from the ongoing ImmuneRACE study (first 160 participants) and from over 1,000 subjects provided by 6 global collaborators. Sample metadata almost always included a de-identified subject ID, COVID-19 status, age in years and sex. The prospective study material was composed of cDNA or gDNA derived from T cells, B-cell-depleted T cells, or PBMCs. Where available, HLA class I and class II types were obtained from metadata supplied by the sample provider rather than from assay-based typing. Deeply sampled blood TCRbeta repertoires from subjects exposed to, actively infected with, or recovered from COVID-19 were included in the dataset. What the work shows at the level of the full study, not this receptor alone: Clinical and demographic metadata were provided uncurated, with the amount varying by source and participant.

TCRbeta CDR3 regions were amplified from genomic DNA by means of the immunoSEQ Assay, a bias-controlled multiplex PCR. Per the original workflow: Nucleated cell counts per sample were estimated from amplification of reference gene primers within the assay. Sequence reads were collapsed and filtered to measure the absolute abundance of every unique TCRbeta CDR3 rearrangement. For each sample, productive Simpson clonality was calculated as the square root of Simpson's diversity index across productive rearrangements. Imported from immuneACCESS, the table was reduced by TCRdb to in-frame sequences with V and J called. These copies leave out some clones; in studies compared against another copy, an unresolved V gene accounts for under half, and the cause of the remainder is not known. V and J calls plus clone size are reproduced from that table; the DNA served to infer D and trimming. The sample table contains around 100,000 clones; only one count was recorded for about 91% of them. The ten largest clones represent 3.5% of the sample.

With respect to this clone: The clone's antigen remains unknown. There are no base qualities to consult, and no much larger clone falls within one base.

Each collaborating institution followed its own protocols to collect whole blood in K2EDTA tubes. For TCRbeta analysis, collaborators shipped samples in one of three forms: frozen whole blood, isolated PBMCs, or DNA extracted from either of those sample types. Reading from cysteine to phenylalanine, the CDR3 counts 14 amino acids. This entry keeps only the CDR3 DNA: 42 bases, framed from base 1. Trimming accounts for 4 bases at V and 2 bases at J, while the number of junction bases matched to no gene is 6. Based on the germline V gene, the CDR1 and CDR2 sequences are SGHRS and YFSETQ. This chain joins TRBV5-1 to TRBJ2-7; 7 bases in the middle match TRBD1. The clonotype comes from a human donor in a cohort sampled during active COVID-19. Sequenced: peripheral blood. The DNA sequence is given as TGCGCCAGCAGCACCCGACAGGGCACCTACGAGCAGTACTTC. It codes for CASSTRQGTYEQYF.